This T cell receptor (beta chain) was recorded in a study of CD8+ T cells in alopecia areata. The study, taken as a whole, reports: Tofacitinib significantly lowered scalp clonality and expanded CD8+ clones among the top 100.

To note about this clone: Its antigen remains unidentified.

Sequencing relied on a cDNA template that was reverse transcribed from extracted RNA. Generated by immunoSEQ multiplex PCR, the TCRdb table keeps only in-frame clones and is missing some. The sample lists approximately 200,000 clones; 45% to 75% were seen once. Between the trimmed V and J ends, which lost 8 bases and 0 bases, there was a span of 14 bases. CDR1 and CDR2 from the germline V gene are SQVTM and ANQGSEA. There are 14 residues in the CDR3. The treatment: oral pan-JAK inhibitor, 5-10 mg twice daily. The chain joins TRBV29-1 to TRBJ2-4; a possible D gene is TRBD1 (6 bases). Specimen: CD4+ T cells sorted from blood, collected at week 4, from a patient treated with tofacitinib. The clonotype was recovered from a human donor with alopecia areata. For the CDR3, the DNA is TGCAGCACCCGGACAGCACTAGCCAAAAACATTCAGTACTTC. The encoded protein is CSTRTALAKNIQYF.